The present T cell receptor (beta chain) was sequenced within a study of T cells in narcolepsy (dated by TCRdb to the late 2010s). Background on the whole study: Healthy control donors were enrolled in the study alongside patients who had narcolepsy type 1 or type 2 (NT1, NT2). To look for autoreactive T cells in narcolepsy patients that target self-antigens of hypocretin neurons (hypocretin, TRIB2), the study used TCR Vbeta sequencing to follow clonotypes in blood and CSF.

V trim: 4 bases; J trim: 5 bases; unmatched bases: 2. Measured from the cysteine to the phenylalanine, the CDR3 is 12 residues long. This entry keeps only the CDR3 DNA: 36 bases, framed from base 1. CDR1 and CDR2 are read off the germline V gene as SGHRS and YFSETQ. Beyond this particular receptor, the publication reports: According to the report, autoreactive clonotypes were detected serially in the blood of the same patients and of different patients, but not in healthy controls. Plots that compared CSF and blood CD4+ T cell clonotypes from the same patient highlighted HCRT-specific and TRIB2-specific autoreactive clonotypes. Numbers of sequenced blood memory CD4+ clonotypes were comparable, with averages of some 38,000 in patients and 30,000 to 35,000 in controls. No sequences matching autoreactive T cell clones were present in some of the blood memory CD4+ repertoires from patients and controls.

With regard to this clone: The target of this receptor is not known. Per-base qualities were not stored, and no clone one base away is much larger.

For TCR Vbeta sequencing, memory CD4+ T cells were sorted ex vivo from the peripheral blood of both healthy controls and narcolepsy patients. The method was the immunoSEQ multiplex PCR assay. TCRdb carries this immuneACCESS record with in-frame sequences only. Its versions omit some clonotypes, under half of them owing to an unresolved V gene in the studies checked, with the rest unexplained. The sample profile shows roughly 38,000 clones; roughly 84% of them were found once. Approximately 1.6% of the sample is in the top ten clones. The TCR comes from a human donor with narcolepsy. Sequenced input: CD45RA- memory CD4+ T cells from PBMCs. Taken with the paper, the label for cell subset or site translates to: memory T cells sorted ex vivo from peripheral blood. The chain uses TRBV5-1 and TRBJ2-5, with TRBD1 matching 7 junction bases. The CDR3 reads CASSPQGETQYF. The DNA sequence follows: TGCGCCAGCAGCCCACAGGGGGAGACCCAGTACTTC.